This T cell receptor beta chain derives from a study of glioma-infiltrating T cells. CDR1 and CDR2 (germline): MDHEN, SYDVKM. This CDR3 has 16 amino acids. For this clonotype: Its target is unknown. A much larger clone differs from this one at a single base, so this may be a read error.

The iRepertoire nested amplicon-rescue multiplex PCR amplified TCR alpha and beta CDR3s from RNA. For one-step reverse transcription and amplification, 100-400 ng of tissue mRNA or PBMC total RNA was used. TCRdb passed the multiplex PCR reads through MiXCR, listing each CDR3 protein once. The sample yields under 200,000 distinct CDR3 sequences, around 42% seen once. Study observations and caveats: Only very few CDR3 sequences appeared in both tissue and blood. Non-neoplastic patients had below-expected tissue-blood divergence, while all gliomas exceeded expectation.

What was sequenced was glioma tissue, nonneoplastic brain tissue, or PBMCs (not recorded which). J is TRBJ2-1 and V is TRBV28; D uncertain. This receptor was identified in a human donor with low-grade glioma or glioblastoma, undergoing nonglioma brain surgery, or in good health (not recorded which). CDR3: CARSLRGYGSYNEQFF. CDR3 nucleotides: TGTGCCAGAAGTTTACGTGGGTACGGGTCCTACAATGAGCAGTTCTTC.